A single TCR beta chain is shown here with its context. The antigen this receptor binds is unknown. No much larger clone exists at a distance of one base, and base qualities are not known. CDR1 LNHNV and CDR2 YYDKDF were looked up in the germline V gene (reference sequence). V is shortened by 3 bases, J by 11 bases, and the region joining them spans 11 bases. The CDR3 holds 13 amino acids from the cysteine to the phenylalanine. Left in the record is the CDR3 DNA by itself, 39 bases read in frame from the first base. This record comes from a study of T cells in tuberculosis (dated by TCRdb to between 2018 and 2020). Some background on the complete study: In the study, CD1B tetramers and high-throughput TCR immunosequencing were combined to characterize T cells specific for the mycobacterial lipid antigen glucose monomycolate (GMM). IGRA-negative adolescents, IGRA-positive adolescents with latent tuberculosis and adults with active tuberculosis, approximately nine per group, were compared in a South African clinical cohort. Overall study results and their limits: The smaller NN-distances in active tuberculosis patients were driven in part by shorter CDR3-alpha lengths, while the difference seen for TCR-beta was not statistically significant. Using GEM motif frequencies, a classifier achieved 70% accuracy, whereas a classifier built on the diverse GMM-specific repertoire got to less than 90% accuracy (AUROC about 0.9). Smaller mean NN-distances to GMM-specific TCRs were observed in active tuberculosis TCR-alpha repertoires than in IGRA-negative controls, suggesting clonal expansion of GMM-specific TCRs. Clinical samples were chosen by availability of cryopreserved specimens, and active tuberculosis cases were adults while controls were adolescents.

The immunoSEQ multiplex PCR assay was used to generate TCR libraries, with TCR-beta and/or TCR-alpha/delta assays applied to each sample. Amplified TCR libraries were sequenced on the Illumina high-throughput platform. In the paper's pipeline: Clustering and dimensionality reduction relied on pairwise TCRdist distances among GMM-specific receptors from T cells that were either sorted ex vivo or expanded in vitro. The score assigned to each clinical repertoire was mean NN-distance, meaning the average TCRdist to the nearest 10% of tetramer-positive reference sequences. GEM TCR motif frequency was calculated as the fraction of unique TCRs that matched known GEM sequences by V/J usage and CDR3 length. Active tuberculosis was classified by linear discriminant analysis with leave-one-out cross-validation, implemented in scikit-learn. TCRdb's version of the immuneACCESS table is confined to in-frame rearrangements and falls short of the full clone set. An unresolved V gene accounts for under half of the shortfall where checked; the remainder is of unknown origin. V, J and clone size derive from that table, while D and trimming were established from the DNA sequence. This sample has roughly 44,000 clones in its table, and about 95% of those were observed once. The leading ten clones occupy 7% to 9% of the sample.

At study entry, adolescents were screened for latent tuberculosis infection by tuberculin skin test and QuantiFERON-TB GOLD In-Tube IGRA. Unsorted cryopreserved PBMC were immunosequenced, covering on average approximately 100,000 T cells per clinical donor. Eleven high schools in the Worcester region of the Western Cape, South Africa, served as enrollment sites for adolescents aged 12 to 18 years. Ten or so M. tuberculosis-infected adolescents and about 10 uninfected adolescents, matched for age and sex, were selected. PBMC from adolescents were isolated by density centrifugation from freshly drawn heparinized blood and then cryopreserved.

The clonotype originates from a donor aged 10 to 29 with latent tuberculosis or without tuberculosis infection. This chain is built from TRBV15 and TRBJ1-6; a tentative D match to TRBD1 spans 6 bases. The sequenced material came from PBMCs. The CDR3 corresponds to CATSRGTSTPLHF. The DNA sequence is given as TGTGCCACCAGCAGGGGGACAAGTACACCCCTCCACTTT.